This TCR beta chain was documented in a study of shared clonotypes between healthy human individuals. Only in-frame clones appear in the TCRdb table, and some are missing; sequencing was by immunoSEQ multiplex PCR. Of more than 2 million clones in the sample, approximately 94% were seen once. This clone was picked up one time. CDR3 length: 14 residues. Germline CDR1 reads MGHRA; CDR2 reads YSYEKL. Between the trimmed V and J ends, which lost 5 bases and 6 bases, there was a span of 13 bases. The chain joins TRBV4-1 to TRBJ1-4; no clear D gene. The clonotype was recovered from a man in his late teens or twenties in good health. The sequenced sample was naive CD4+ T cells sorted from blood. As for subset: CD45RA+ positively selected. The CDR3 nucleotides read TGCGCCAGCAGCACAGTAGGTACAGATGAAAAACTGTTTTTT. This gives the protein CASSTVGTDEKLFF.